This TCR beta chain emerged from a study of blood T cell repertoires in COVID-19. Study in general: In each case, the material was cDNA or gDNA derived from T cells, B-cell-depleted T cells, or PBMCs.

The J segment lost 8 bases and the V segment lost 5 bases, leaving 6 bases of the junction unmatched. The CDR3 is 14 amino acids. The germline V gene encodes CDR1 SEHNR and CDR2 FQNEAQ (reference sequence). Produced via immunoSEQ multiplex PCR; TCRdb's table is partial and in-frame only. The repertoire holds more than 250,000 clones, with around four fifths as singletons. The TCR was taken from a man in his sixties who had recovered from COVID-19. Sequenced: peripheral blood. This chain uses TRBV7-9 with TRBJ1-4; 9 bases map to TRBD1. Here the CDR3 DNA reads TGTGCCAGCAGCCGGACAGGGGAGCGAGAAAAACTGTTTTTT. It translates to CASSRTGEREKLFF.